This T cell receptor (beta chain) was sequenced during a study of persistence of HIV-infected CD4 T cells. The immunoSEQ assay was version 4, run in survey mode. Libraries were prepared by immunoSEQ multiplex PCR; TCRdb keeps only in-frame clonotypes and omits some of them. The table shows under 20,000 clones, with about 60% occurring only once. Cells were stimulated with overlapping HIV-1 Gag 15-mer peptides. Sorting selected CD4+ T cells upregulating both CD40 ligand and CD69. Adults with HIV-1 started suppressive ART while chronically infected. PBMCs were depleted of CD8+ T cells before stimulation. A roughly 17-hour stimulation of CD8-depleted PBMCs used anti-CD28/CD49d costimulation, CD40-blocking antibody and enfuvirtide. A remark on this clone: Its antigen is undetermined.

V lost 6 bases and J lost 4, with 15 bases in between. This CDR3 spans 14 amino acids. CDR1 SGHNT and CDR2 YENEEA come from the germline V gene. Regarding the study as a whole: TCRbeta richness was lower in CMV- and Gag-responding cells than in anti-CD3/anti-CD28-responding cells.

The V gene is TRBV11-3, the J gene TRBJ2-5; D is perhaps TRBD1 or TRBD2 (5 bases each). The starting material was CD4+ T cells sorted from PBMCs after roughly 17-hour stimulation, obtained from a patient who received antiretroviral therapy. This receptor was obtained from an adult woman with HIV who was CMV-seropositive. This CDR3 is CASSPGRVPETQYF. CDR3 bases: TGTGCCAGCAGTCCGGGACGGGTTCCAGAGACCCAGTACTTC.